The 2 T cell receptor beta chains reported below all come from one sample, sequenced in a study of T cell changes during pregnancy in multiple sclerosis. The repertoire was sequenced with immunoSEQ multiplex PCR; TCRdb's copy has only in-frame clones and lacks some. Here the sample spans around 70,000 clones, around 92% being singletons. The specimen was peripheral blood, collected before pregnancy. Receptors were obtained from a female donor with multiple sclerosis, enrolled in a pregnancy study.

CDR3: CASSPAGAYEQYF. The CDR3 nucleotides are TGTGCCAGCAGTCCCGCAGGGGCATACGAGCAGTACTTC. V gene TRBV27 combines with J gene TRBJ2-7, with D possibly being TRBD1 (6 bases). Germline V gene sequence: CDR1 MNHEY, CDR2 SMNVEV (reference sequence). The CDR3 length is 13 residues. The germline V and J ends were trimmed by 5 bases and 4 bases, with 12 bases remaining between them.

The table lists this clone with a count of one. The genes are TRBV5-4 and TRBJ2-1; D gene ambiguous. The germline gives CDR1 SGHNT, CDR2 YYREEE (reference sequence). The CDR3 has 15 amino acids. The germline V and J ends were trimmed by 4 bases and 0 bases, with 11 bases remaining between them. CDR3 amino acids: CASSTNFFSYNEQFF. CDR3 sequence (DNA): TGTGCCAGCAGCACCAACTTCTTCTCCTACAATGAGCAGTTCTTC.